The 17 T cell receptor beta chains presented below share a single source sample, sequenced in a study of shared T cell receptors in the human thymus. Only in-frame clones appear in the TCRdb table, and some are missing; sequencing was by immunoSEQ multiplex PCR. The table includes roughly 700,000 clones, 85% to 90% detected once. Separately, the same data were catalogued under a study of human thymus T cells.

Sequences were obtained from thymocytes. These receptors were obtained from a boy in the first two years of life with a congenital heart defect.

The chain combines TRBV30 with TRBJ2-3, with 7 bases that match TRBD1. J lost 1 base, V lost 3 bases, and 19 bases had no gene match. CDR1 and CDR2 (germline): GTSNPN, SVGIG (reference sequence). The CDR3 extends over 19 amino acids. CDR3 coding DNA: TGTGCCTGGAGCGGGACAGACCGACGTTCTCCCGAGGGCACAGATACGCAGTATTTT. Translating it yields CAWSGTDRRSPEGTDTQYF.

This rearrangement joins TRBV28 to TRBJ2-2, with 9 bases lining up with TRBD2. The CDR3 totals 17 residues. The V gene's germline CDR1 is MDHEN and CDR2 SYDVKM. The ends lost 4 bases at V and 6 bases at J; junction bases unmatched: 12. The CDR3 is CASSCRLAAVHPGELFF. DNA for the CDR3: TGTGCCAGCAGTTGCCGACTAGCGGCAGTGCATCCCGGGGAGCTGTTTTTT.

The chain carries TRBV9 and TRBJ2-1; TRBD1 is a possible D gene (5 bases). V was pared by 0 bases and J by 3 bases, with 7 bases between. Germline CDR1 and CDR2: SGDLS and YYNGEE. This CDR3 has 14 amino acids. The chain's CDR3 is CASSVARDYNEQFF. CDR3 DNA: TGTGCCAGCAGCGTAGCCAGGGACTACAATGAGCAGTTCTTC.

This rearrangement joins TRBV7-9 to TRBJ2-1, with 9 bases aligning to TRBD1. The CDR3 totals 15 residues. The V and J ends lost 5 bases and 4 bases, in that order; junction bases with no gene match: 6. In germline, CDR1 is SEHNR, CDR2 FQNEAQ (reference sequence). CDR3 sequence reads: CASSRPTGGYNEQFF. For the CDR3, the DNA is TGTGCCAGCAGCCGCCCGACAGGGGGTTACAATGAGCAGTTCTTC.

The chain links TRBV6-1 to TRBJ2-1; the match to TRBD1 covers 11 bases. The CDR3 sequence is 16 residues long. CDR1 and CDR2 from the germline V gene are MNHNS and SASEGT. The trim removed 4 bases at V and 4 bases at J, leaving 6 bases unmatched. CDR3 amino acids: CASSAGDRGAYNEQFF. CDR3 sequence (DNA): TGTGCCAGCAGTGCAGGGGACAGGGGGGCTTACAATGAGCAGTTCTTC.

The chain employs TRBV27 and TRBJ2-7; 10 bases align to TRBD1. CDR3 size: 15 residues. Germline loops: CDR1 MNHEY, CDR2 SMNVEV (reference sequence). Trimming cost V 6 bases and J 2 bases; bases outside gene matches: 7. The DNA for the CDR3 is TGTGCCAGCAGGAGACAGGGGGCGCATCCCTACGAGCAGTACTTC. Its protein is CASRRQGAHPYEQYF.

The rearrangement joins TRBV19 to TRBJ2-7, with 13 bases lining up with TRBD2. V shed 4 bases and J 6 bases; nucleotides not matched to a gene: 6. This CDR3 has 15 residues. Per the germline V gene, CDR1 is LNHDA and CDR2 is SQIVND (reference sequence). The CDR3 protein is CASSKGLAGTFEQYF. In DNA form, the CDR3 reads TGTGCCAGTAGTAAGGGACTAGCGGGAACGTTCGAGCAGTACTTC.

The chain uses TRBV5-4 and TRBJ2-7; 8 nucleotides line up with TRBD2. Germline V gene lookup returns CDR1 SGHNT and CDR2 YYREEE (reference sequence). Trimming removed 0 bases from V and 5 bases from J; junction bases left unmatched: 13. The CDR3 extends over 17 amino acids. CDR3 nucleotide sequence: TGTGCCAGCAGCTTGGCCGAACGGCGGGAGGATGAGCACGAGCAGTACTTC. This codes for CASSLAERREDEHEQYF.

This chain uses TRBV7-9 with TRBJ2-5, with D perhaps TRBD2 (6 bases). CDR3 length: 15 amino acids. The V gene's germline CDR1 is SEHNR and CDR2 FQNEAQ (reference sequence). V was trimmed by 3 bases and J by 1 base, leaving 12 bases between them. As DNA, the CDR3 is TGTGCCAGCAGCTTGGCGGGGCCCCGCCAAGAGACCCAGTACTTC. Encoded protein: CASSLAGPRQETQYF.

The gene calls are TRBV28 and TRBJ2-7, with TRBD2 identical over 10 bases. The germline V gene has CDR1 MDHEN and CDR2 SYDVKM. V trimming: 5 bases; J trimming: 4 bases; junction bases outside the gene matches: 17. This CDR3 is 18 amino acids long. CDR3 sequence reads: CASSERTPRRTSGYEQYF. The CDR3 DNA reads as TGTGCCAGCAGTGAACGGACCCCGCGGCGGACTAGCGGTTACGAGCAGTACTTC.

This chain joins TRBV11-1 and TRBJ2-7, with D hard to call. This CDR3 contains 13 residues. Germline CDR1 is SGHAT and CDR2 is FQDESV (reference sequence). V gave up 5 bases and J gave up 0 bases, with 8 bases separating them. Here the CDR3 reads CASSLTDSYEQYF. The CDR3 DNA reads as TGTGCCAGCAGCCTGACTGACTCCTACGAGCAGTACTTC.

V usage is TRBV5-1 and J usage is TRBJ1-5; tentative D call: TRBD1 (6 bases). Deletions cut 10 bases from V and 1 base from J, with 30 bases between. Germline V CDR1 and CDR2: SGHRS, YFSETQ. This CDR3 spans 19 amino acids. In DNA form, the CDR3 reads TGCGCCCGCCTTGCGTCGGGACACCGACAAGGGGCGAGCAATCAGCCCCAGCATTTT. It codes for CARLASGHRQGASNQPQHF.

This chain joins TRBV11-1 and TRBJ2-3; 7 nucleotides line up with TRBD2. V lost 5 bases and J lost 8; bases outside the gene matches: 7. Germline V gene sequence: CDR1 SGHAT, CDR2 FQDESV (reference sequence). There are 13 residues in the CDR3. Here the CDR3 reads CASSKAGLGTQYF. CDR3 in DNA: TGTGCCAGCAGCAAAGCGGGATTAGGTACGCAGTATTTT.

The rearrangement joins TRBV30 to TRBJ1-5; possibly TRBD1 for D (6 bases). The CDR3 runs to 15 residues. CDR1 and CDR2 (germline): GTSNPN, SVGIG (reference sequence). V was trimmed by 3 bases and J by 4 bases, leaving 16 bases between them. This chain's CDR3 is CAWSDNGGSNQPQHF. As DNA, the CDR3 is TGTGCCTGGAGCGATAATGGGGGCTCGAATCAGCCCCAGCATTTT.

This rearrangement joins TRBV7-9 to TRBJ2-1, with 9 bases fitting TRBD1. V gave up 0 bases and J gave up 9 bases; unmatched junction bases: 18. CDR3 length equals 19 residues. Looked up from germline, CDR1 is SEHNR and CDR2 is FQNEAQ (reference sequence). The CDR3 here is CASSLAGYAAGQGSTEQFF. DNA of the CDR3: TGTGCCAGCAGCTTAGCAGGGTACGCGGCGGGACAGGGATCTACTGAGCAGTTCTTC. Full variable domain (outside the CDR3, taken from reference TRBV7-9 and TRBJ2-1): DTGVSQNPRHKITKRGQNVTFRCDPISEHNRLYWYRQTLGQGPEFLTYFQNEAQLEKSRLLSDRFSAERPKGSFSTLEIQRTEQGDSAMYLCASSLAGYAAGQGSTEQFFGPGTRLTVL.

The chain is built from TRBV2 and TRBJ2-3; D may be TRBD2 (6 bases). The germline CDR1 and CDR2 sequences are SNHLY and FYNNEI. The V end was cut by 4 bases, the J end by 1 base, with 18 bases between. The CDR3 spans 17 residues. CDR3 nucleotides: TGTGCCAGCAGTGCCCACGGTCGCGGGAAAGGCACAGATACGCAGTATTTT. Its translation: CASSAHGRGKGTDTQYF.

This chain links TRBV4-2 with TRBJ2-1; tentative D call: TRBD2 (6 bases). Germline V gene lookup returns CDR1 LGHNA and CDR2 YNFKEQ. V was shortened by 1 base and J by 3 bases, with 10 bases between the two germline ends. The CDR3 contains 15 residues. The CDR3 DNA reads TGTGCCAGCAGCCAAGGGGACTTTGTCTACAATGAGCAGTTCTTC. Translating gives CASSQGDFVYNEQFF.